The 20 T cell receptor beta chains reported below all come from one sample, sequenced in a study of blood T cell repertoires in COVID-19. Sequencing used immunoSEQ multiplex PCR; TCRdb keeps in-frame clones, though not all of them. Among about 110,000 clones listed, around 89% were seen once. What was sequenced was peripheral blood. The origin of the receptors is a woman between 45 and 65 years old with acute or convalescent COVID-19.

The V call is TRBV13, the J call TRBJ2-5, with D possibly TRBD1 on 6 matching bases. Germline lookup yields CDR1 PRHDT and CDR2 FYEKMQ (reference sequence). The V end was cut by 0 bases, the J end by 1 base, with 15 bases between. The CDR3 has 17 amino acids. The CDR3 DNA reads TGTGCCAGCAGCTTAGGCCTGGGGGCAGGTCTCCAAGAGACCCAGTACTTC. It yields the protein CASSLGLGAGLQETQYF. The complete variable domain, with remaining parts taken from reference TRBV13 and TRBJ2-5, reads AAGVIQSPRHLIKEKRETATLKCYPIPRHDTVYWYQQGPGQDPQFLISFYEKMQSDKGSIPDRFSAQQFSDYHSELNMSSLELGDSALYFCASSLGLGAGLQETQYFGPGTRLLVL.

The CDR3 bases are TGTGCCAGCAGCTTGGGTCCTGGGGCAGCGAGGAAACTGTTTTTT. Protein sequence: CASSLGPGAARKLFF. The V call is TRBV5-8, the J call TRBJ1-4; D possibly corresponds to TRBD1 (5 bases). CDR1 and CDR2 (germline): SGHTS, YDEGEE. The CDR3 has 15 amino acids. V lost 0 bases and J 11 bases, leaving 17 bases between the germline ends.

The chain links TRBV28 to TRBJ1-6, with 8 bases aligning to TRBD1. Trimming removed 6 bases from V and 7 bases from J; junction bases left unmatched: 11. Germline CDR1 and CDR2: MDHEN and SYDVKM. CDR3 length equals 16 residues. The CDR3 DNA reads as TGTGCCAGCAGGCCGACAGGGGACCCACCCAATTCACCCCTCCACTTT. This gives the protein CASRPTGDPPNSPLHF. The variable domain in full, with the rest retrieved from reference TRBV28 and TRBJ1-6, is DVKVTQSSRYLVKRTGEKVFLECVQDMDHENMFWYRQDPGLGLRLIYFSYDVKMKEKGDIPEGYSVSREKKERFSLILESASTNQTSMYLCASRPTGDPPNSPLHFGNGTRLTVT.

This chain uses TRBV7-8 with TRBJ2-3; 8 nucleotides align to TRBD2. CDR3 length equals 15 residues. Unmatched junction bases numbered 2, after V lost 0 bases and J lost 3 bases. CDR1 and CDR2 from the germline V gene are SGHVS and FQNEAQ. DNA for the CDR3: TGTGCCAGCAGCTTAGCTAGCGGGACGACAGATACGCAGTATTTT. Residues: CASSLASGTTDTQYF. Complete variable domain (other parts from reference TRBV7-8 and TRBJ2-3): GAGVSQSPRYKVAKRGQDVALRCDPISGHVSLFWYQQALGQGPEFLTYFQNEAQLDKSGLPSDRFFAERPEGSVSTLKIQRTQQEDSAVYLCASSLASGTTDTQYFGPGTRLTVL.

The gene calls are TRBV7-9 and TRBJ1-1; TRBD1 aligns across 9 bases. V shed 2 bases and J 1 base; nucleotides not matched to a gene: 14. The CDR3 has 19 amino acids. CDR1 and CDR2 (germline): SEHNR, FQNEAQ (reference sequence). The CDR3 nucleotides are TGTGCCAGCAGCTTAACACCTCGACAGGGGGTAGGGGCGAACACTGAAGCTTTCTTT. Translation gives CASSLTPRQGVGANTEAFF.

V usage is TRBV28 and J usage is TRBJ2-2; D might be TRBD2 (6 bases). The CDR3 is made up of 17 amino acids. Trimming stripped 6 bases from V and 5 bases from J, with 22 bases between. Per germline, CDR1 MDHEN and CDR2 SYDVKM. This chain's CDR3 is CASRPPGTQGVTGELFF. CDR3 sequence (DNA): TGTGCCAGCAGGCCACCTGGGACTCAAGGGGTAACCGGGGAGCTGTTTTTT.

The rearrangement links TRBV24-1 to TRBJ2-7; perhaps TRBD1 as D (5 bases). From germline, CDR1 is KGHDR and CDR2 SFDVKD. The CDR3 length is 14 residues. The germline V and J ends were trimmed by 6 bases and 3 bases, with 14 bases remaining between them. In DNA form, the CDR3 reads TGTGCCACCAGTCGCGGCCAGGGTGACTACGAGCAGTACTTC. It is translated as CATSRGQGDYEQYF.

This clone was counted only a few times. The CDR3 sequence: CASSSGLESSYNEQFF. The CDR3 DNA follows: TGTGCCAGCAGCTCGGGACTTGAGAGCTCCTACAATGAGCAGTTCTTC. The chain carries TRBV11-1 and TRBJ2-1; possible D gene TRBD2, 6 bases. Germline V gene lookup returns CDR1 SGHAT and CDR2 FQDESV (reference sequence). This CDR3 is 16 amino acids long. V was pared by 4 bases and J by 0 bases, with 13 bases between.

The chain recombines TRBV5-5 with TRBJ1-5; TRBD1 is a possible D gene (6 bases). There are 14 residues in the CDR3. CDR1 and CDR2 from the germline V gene are SGHKS and YYEKEE (reference sequence). V dropped 7 bases and J dropped 1 base, with 12 bases sitting between them. This CDR3 reads CASDQTGSNQPQHF. CDR3 sequence (DNA): TGTGCCAGCGACCAAACAGGGAGCAATCAGCCCCAGCATTTT.

The chain joins TRBV18 to TRBJ1-6; 9 bases fit TRBD1. The CDR3 spans 16 residues. From germline, CDR1 is KGHSH and CDR2 LQKENI. The V segment lost 6 bases and the J segment 7 bases; nucleotides outside the gene matches: 10. The CDR3 DNA reads as TGTGCCAGCTCGGAAGAACAGGGGGCTGGGAATTCACCCCTCCACTTT. Amino acids: CASSEEQGAGNSPLHF. Filled out from reference TRBV18 and TRBJ1-6, the complete variable domain reads NAGVMQNPRHLVRRRGQEARLRCSPMKGHSHVYWYRQLPEEGLKFMVYLQKENIIDESGMPKERFSAEFPKEGPSILRIQQVVRGDSAAYFCASSEEQGAGNSPLHFGNGTRLTVT.

The chain carries TRBV11-2 and TRBJ2-7; TRBD2 aligns across 13 bases. CDR1 is SGHAT and CDR2 is FQNNGV in the germline V gene. The junction had 9 bases not matched to a gene; V was cut back by 1 base and J by 6 bases. The CDR3 length is 17 residues. The CDR3 region is CASSLAFTSGRAPEQYF. For the CDR3, the DNA is TGTGCCAGCAGCTTAGCGTTCACTAGCGGGAGGGCCCCCGAGCAGTACTTC. The variable domain in full, with the rest retrieved from reference TRBV11-2 and TRBJ2-7, is EAGVAQSPRYKIIEKRQSVAFWCNPISGHATLYWYQQILGQGPKLLIQFQNNGVVDDSQLPKDRFSAERLKGVDSTLKIQPAKLEDSAVYLCASSLAFTSGRAPEQYFGPGTRLTVT.

This chain uses TRBV7-9 with TRBJ1-2, with D maybe TRBD1 (5 bases). CDR1 and CDR2 from the germline V gene are SEHNR and FQNEAQ (reference sequence). The length of the CDR3 is 18 residues. The V end was cut by 5 bases, the J end by 4 bases, with 26 bases between. The DNA for the CDR3 is TGTGCCAGCAGCCTAGGGGAAGGATTTGCGGGGCAGTCCTATGGCTACACCTTC. Amino acid sequence: CASSLGEGFAGQSYGYTF.

The chain uses TRBV5-4 and TRBJ2-5; 15 positions match TRBD2. The germline V gene has CDR1 SGHNT and CDR2 YYREEE (reference sequence). CDR3 length: 17 amino acids. J gave up 4 bases and V 4 bases, and 8 bases lay outside the gene matches. The CDR3 DNA reads as TGTGCCAGCAGCACCGGACTAGCGGGAGGGCCTGGAGAGACCCAGTACTTC. Translating it yields CASSTGLAGGPGETQYF.

This rearrangement joins TRBV3-1 (or the pseudogene TRBV3-2) to TRBJ2-2; TRBD2 agrees at 12 bases. This CDR3 is built from 17 residues. Germline V lookup: CDR1 LGHDT, CDR2 YNNKEL (reference sequence). V lost 0 bases and J lost 6; bases outside the gene matches: 5. For the CDR3, the DNA is TGTGCCAGCAGCCAAGATCGACTAGCGGGAGACCCCGGGGAGCTGTTTTTT. Its translation: CASSQDRLAGDPGELFF.

Of note for this clone: This same CDR3 is encoded by further DNA sequences in the sample. This chain connects TRBV5-1 to TRBJ2-2, with 10 bases identical to TRBD2. The CDR3 has 15 residues. The germline CDR1 and CDR2 sequences are SGHRS and YFSETQ. The V and J ends lost 1 base and 3 bases, in that order; junction bases with no gene match: 0. The CDR3: CASSLSGRDTGELFF. CDR3 bases: TGCGCCAGCAGCTTGAGCGGGAGGGACACCGGGGAGCTGTTTTTT.

This chain joins TRBV28 and TRBJ2-1, with TRBD2 identical over 11 bases. Germline-derived CDR1 and CDR2 are MDHEN and SYDVKM. With V trimmed by 5 bases and J by 7 bases, 10 bases remained unmatched. The CDR3 runs 16 residues. CDR3 sequence: CASSTTSGGLRNEQFF. Here the CDR3 DNA reads TGTGCCAGCAGTACCACTAGCGGGGGCCTGAGGAATGAGCAGTTCTTC.

The chain recombines TRBV25-1 with TRBJ1-2, with 9 bases matching TRBD1. Germline V gene data show CDR1 as MGHDK and CDR2 as SYGVNS. The CDR3 is 15 residues long. With V trimmed by 3 bases and J by 4 bases, 6 bases remained unmatched. The DNA of the CDR3 is TGTGCCAGCAGTGACCGGACAGGGGAGGCCTATGGCTACACCTTC. Residues: CASSDRTGEAYGYTF.

This clone has just a few counts. This sequence joins TRBV24-1 and TRBJ2-7; TRBD2 agrees at 11 bases. The junction had 4 bases not matched to a gene; V was cut back by 7 bases and J by 3 bases. Looked up from germline, CDR1 is KGHDR and CDR2 is SFDVKD. The CDR3 length is 14 residues. CDR3 nucleotide sequence: TGTGCCACCAGCTCAGGGACTAGCGGCTACGAGCAGTACTTC. This codes for CATSSGTSGYEQYF.

The rearrangement links TRBV18 to TRBJ1-5, with 7 bases lining up with TRBD1. Trimming cost V 2 bases and J 4 bases; bases outside gene matches: 5. Germline lookup yields CDR1 KGHSH and CDR2 LQKENI. The CDR3 is 15 amino acids. CDR3 amino acids: CASSPGGQPNQPQHF. CDR3 bases: TGTGCCAGCTCACCAGGGGGACAGCCTAATCAGCCCCAGCATTTT.

The CDR3 bases are TGTGCCAGCAGTTTCCCGGGACAGGGGTTTCAGCCCCAGCATTTT. Translation gives CASSFPGQGFQPQHF. The chain carries TRBV28 and TRBJ1-5, with 10 bases lining up with TRBD1. Losses at the gene ends were 3 bases for V and 6 bases for J; bases not matched to a gene: 5. The CDR3 extends over 15 amino acids. Germline-derived CDR1 and CDR2 are MDHEN and SYDVKM.